The source of this T cell receptor beta chain is a study of T cells in Graves' hyperthyroidism and ophthalmopathy. Whole-study findings and limits: From stable hyperthyroidism, ophthalmopathy was set apart by a 13 V-J model.

To note about this clonotype: Its antigen is not identified.

Template material for amplifying TCR beta CDR3 regions consisted of RNA transcripts. The primer set for the first-round RT-PCR of the TCR CDR3 was HTBI. TCRdb re-called the multiplex PCR reads with MiXCR, one entry per CDR3 protein. The sample has 750,000 to 900,000 distinct CDR3 sequences; roughly 40% are singletons. The receptor comes from a young man with Graves' hyperthyroidism. The specimen sequenced was blood.

CDR3 nucleotide sequence: TGTGCCAGCAGTGTCGAGGGAAGTCGGACGGCATATGGCTACACCTTC. Translating gives CASSVEGSRTAYGYTF. V is TRBV11-2 and J is TRBJ1-2; D is unclear. Trimming left V 6 bases short and J 5 bases short, with 22 bases between. The length of the CDR3 is 16 residues. The V gene's germline CDR1 is SGHAT and CDR2 FQNNGV.